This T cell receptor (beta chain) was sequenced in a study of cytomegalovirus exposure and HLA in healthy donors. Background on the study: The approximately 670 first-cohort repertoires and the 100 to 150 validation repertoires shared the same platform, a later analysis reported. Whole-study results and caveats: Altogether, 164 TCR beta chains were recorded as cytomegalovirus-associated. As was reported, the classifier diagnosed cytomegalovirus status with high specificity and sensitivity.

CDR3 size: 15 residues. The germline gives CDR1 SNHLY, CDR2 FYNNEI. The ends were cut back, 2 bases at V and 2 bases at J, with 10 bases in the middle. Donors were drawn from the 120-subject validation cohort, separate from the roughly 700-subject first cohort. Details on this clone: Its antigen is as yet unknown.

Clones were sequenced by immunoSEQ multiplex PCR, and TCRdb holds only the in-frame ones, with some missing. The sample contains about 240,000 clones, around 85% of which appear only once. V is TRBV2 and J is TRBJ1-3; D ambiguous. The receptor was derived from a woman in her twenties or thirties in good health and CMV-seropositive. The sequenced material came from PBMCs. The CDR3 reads CASSENHPAGNTIYF. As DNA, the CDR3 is TGTGCCAGCAGTGAAAATCACCCGGCTGGAAACACCATATATTTT.